The 21 T cell receptor beta chains given below trace back to one sample, sequenced in a study of blood T cells in healthy people across ages. The use of a sample-barcoded 5' primer and a J-beta primer mix characterized a second PCR of roughly 6 to 11 cycles. TCRdb reprocessed the 5' RACE reads with MiXCR, giving one entry per CDR3 protein. Altogether fewer than 2,000,000 distinct CDR3 sequences are present, 39% being singletons, with the ten largest covering 23%. Sequencing was performed on blood. Every receptor here comes from a human donor in good health.

The chain combines TRBV2 with TRBJ1-4; maybe TRBD1 (6 bases). The CDR3 covers 14 residues. Trimming left V 7 bases short and J 8 bases short, with 17 bases between. The germline V gene has CDR1 SNHLY and CDR2 FYNNEI. This chain's CDR3 is CASTEQGLREKLFF. CDR3 bases: TGTGCCAGCACCGAGCAGGGGTTGAGGGAAAAACTGTTTTTT.

There are a few counts of this clonotype. A much larger clone lies one base from this, so it may be a read error. This rearrangement joins TRBV12-3 or TRBV12-4 to TRBJ2-4; TRBD1 matches 9 bases. The CDR3 length is 15 residues. Here the CDR3 DNA reads TGTGTCAGCAGTGAAACCGGGACAGGGAAAAACATTCAGTACTTC. Translated, it gives CVSSETGTGKNIQYF.

The rearrangement uses TRBV7-2 and TRBJ2-1; D call uncertain. This CDR3 has 13 residues. V lost 0 bases and J lost 10, with 10 bases in between. The germline V gene encodes CDR1 SGHTA and CDR2 FQGNSA. The CDR3 loop is CASSLANGREQFF. CDR3 sequence (DNA): TGTGCCAGCAGCTTAGCGAACGGCAGAGAGCAGTTCTTC.

This clonotype showed up many times. The rearrangement links TRBV4-1 to TRBJ2-5, with D tentatively TRBD1 (6 bases). The CDR3 is made up of 14 amino acids. Looked up from germline, CDR1 is MGHRA and CDR2 is YSYEKL. Trimming took 5 bases from V and 4 from J, leaving 14 bases between them. Here the CDR3 reads CASSSLQGLETQYF. DNA for the CDR3: TGCGCCAGCAGCTCCCTACAGGGCCTAGAGACCCAGTACTTC.

In nucleotides, the CDR3 is TGTGCCAGCAGCGTAGAGGCAGGGGATTACACCGGGGAGCTGTTTTTT. It yields the protein CASSVEAGDYTGELFF. V gene TRBV9 combines with J gene TRBJ2-2; possible D gene TRBD1, 6 bases. Germline CDR1 is SGDLS and CDR2 is YYNGEE. Trimming took off 0 bases at V and 3 bases at J, with 12 bases between the two ends. There are 16 residues in the CDR3.

In this sample, this clonotype turned up a few times. The V gene is TRBV7-3, the J gene TRBJ2-5; D is perhaps TRBD1 (5 bases). The CDR3 spans 17 residues. V lost 4 bases and J 1 base, leaving 19 bases between the germline ends. The germline V gene has CDR1 SGHTA and CDR2 FQGTGA. CDR3 sequence reads: CASSWRSRGLSQETQYF. The CDR3 bases are TGTGCCAGCAGCTGGCGGAGTAGGGGTCTTAGCCAAGAGACCCAGTACTTC.

This clonotype was detected ten times or more. The rearrangement uses TRBV29-1 and TRBJ1-1, with TRBD1 matching over 7 bases. The trim removed 5 bases at V and 1 base at J, leaving 4 bases unmatched. The CDR3 has 13 amino acids. Germline lookup yields CDR1 SQVTM and CDR2 ANQGSEA. This chain's CDR3 is CSVLRDRNTEAFF. The CDR3 DNA reads as TGCAGCGTTCTACGGGACAGGAACACTGAAGCTTTCTTT.

The sample holds a few counts of this clonotype. V and J are TRBV18 and TRBJ1-1, with 7 bases aligning to TRBD1. This CDR3 has 14 residues. The germline V gene encodes CDR1 KGHSH and CDR2 LQKENI. V lost 4 bases, J lost 4 bases, and 6 bases stayed unmatched. The CDR3 protein is CASSLNGQATEAFF. The CDR3 bases are TGTGCCAGCTCACTCAACGGACAGGCCACTGAAGCTTTCTTT.

This clonotype has a handful of counts. The V and J genes are TRBV12-5 and TRBJ1-6; D is perhaps TRBD1 (5 bases). The CDR3 length is 14 residues. The germline V gene encodes CDR1 LGHNT and CDR2 FRNRAP. The V end lost 5 bases, the J end lost 5 bases, and 10 bases lay between the germline ends. The CDR3 spells CASGTGQHNSPLHF. The CDR3 DNA follows: TGTGCTAGTGGTACCGGACAACATAATTCACCCCTCCACTTT.

In its sample, this clonotype was seen a few times. The J gene is TRBJ1-2, the V gene TRBV28, with TRBD1 identical over 7 bases. Per germline, CDR1 MDHEN and CDR2 SYDVKM. V shed 8 bases, J shed 4 bases, and the junction held 16 bases outside the gene matches. The CDR3 extends over 16 amino acids. CDR3 amino acids: CASCEVVGTEVYGYTF. DNA of the CDR3: TGTGCCAGCTGTGAAGTCGTGGGGACAGAGGTCTATGGCTACACCTTC.

This clonotype was detected only a few times. This rearrangement joins TRBV7-2 to TRBJ1-2, with 9 bases aligning to TRBD1. The germline CDR1 and CDR2 sequences are SGHTA and FQGNSA. After removal of 3 bases from V and 7 bases from J, the junction contained 6 bases not matched to a gene. The CDR3 loop spans 14 amino acids. The CDR3 spells CASSLGQGGGGYTF. CDR3 coding DNA: TGTGCCAGCAGCTTGGGACAGGGCGGAGGTGGCTACACCTTC. Looking up the rest from reference TRBV7-2 and TRBJ1-2 gives the full variable domain: GAGVSQSPSNKVTEKGKDVELRCDPISGHTALYWYRQSLGQGLEFLIYFQGNSAPDKSGLPSDRFSAERTGGSVSTLTIQRTQQEDSAVYLCASSLGQGGGGYTFGSGTRLTVV.

The gene calls are TRBV7-8 and TRBJ1-1; 10 bases align to TRBD1. Germline V gene sequence: CDR1 SGHVS, CDR2 FQNEAQ. The V gene end was trimmed by 5 bases and the J gene end by 10 bases; junction bases not matched to a gene: 13. The CDR3 consists of 15 residues. CDR3 sequence (DNA): TGTGCCAGCAGCCCGTCCGGGACAGGGGCAAGAGCAGCTTTCTTT. It is translated as CASSPSGTGARAAFF.

J is TRBJ2-1 and V is TRBV7-9; TRBD1 is a possible D gene (5 bases). The CDR3 is made up of 13 amino acids. Germline CDR1 and CDR2: SEHNR and FQNEAQ (reference sequence). With 4 bases removed from V and 6 bases from J, the gap between germline ends came to 10 bases. CDR3: CASSWQGSNEQFF. DNA for the CDR3: TGTGCCAGCAGCTGGCAGGGCTCCAATGAGCAGTTCTTC.

The chain joins TRBV7-2 to TRBJ2-3; a weak D match, TRBD1 (5 bases). V dropped 2 bases and J dropped 8 bases, with 20 bases sitting between them. This CDR3 has 16 residues. Per the germline V gene, CDR1 is SGHTA and CDR2 is FQGNSA. The CDR3 sequence: CASSLRIYKGSGTQYF. CDR3 coding DNA: TGTGCCAGCAGCTTACGTATTTACAAGGGGTCTGGTACGCAGTATTTT. The variable domain in full, with the rest retrieved from reference TRBV7-2 and TRBJ2-3, is GAGVSQSPSNKVTEKGKDVELRCDPISGHTALYWYRQSLGQGLEFLIYFQGNSAPDKSGLPSDRFSAERTGGSVSTLTIQRTQQEDSAVYLCASSLRIYKGSGTQYFGPGTRLTVL.

In this sample, this clonotype turned up a few times. The chain has TRBV27 and TRBJ2-4; 7 bases align to TRBD1. The end of the DNA aligns better with TRBJ2-7, so the J call may be wrong. The CDR3 is 15 residues long. Germline loops: CDR1 MNHEY, CDR2 SMNVEV (reference sequence). The CDR3 DNA reads as TGTGCCAGCAGTTTTGCCCGGACAGGCCCCCTCGAGCAGTACTTC. Amino acid sequence: CASSFARTGPLEQYF.

This clonotype turned up a few times. This sequence joins TRBV12-3 or TRBV12-4 and TRBJ2-1; 8 bases are shared with TRBD2. The J segment lost 0 bases and the V segment lost 6 bases, leaving 4 bases of the junction unmatched. This CDR3 has 15 residues. The CDR3 here is CASRPGGGSYNEQFF. The CDR3, as DNA: TGTGCCAGCAGGCCCGGGGGGGGCTCCTACAATGAGCAGTTCTTC.

The gene calls are TRBV5-1 and TRBJ1-1, with D possibly TRBD1 on 5 matching bases. CDR3 length equals 15 residues. Germline assignment: CDR1 SGHRS and CDR2 YFSETQ. Deletions cut 4 bases from V and 10 bases from J, with 23 bases between. CDR3 loop: CASSRGMGLRLGAFF. CDR3 DNA: TGCGCCAGCAGCCGAGGGATGGGACTCCGCTTGGGAGCTTTCTTT.

The rearrangement joins TRBV11-2 to TRBJ1-6, with D unclear. This CDR3 has 15 residues. Germline V gene sequence: CDR1 SGHAT, CDR2 FQNNGV. V lost 1 base to trimming and J lost 6 bases, with 10 bases between them. The chain's CDR3 is CASSLAPAINSPLHF. The CDR3 DNA reads TGTGCCAGCAGCTTAGCTCCAGCAATTAATTCACCCCTCCACTTT.

The chain recombines TRBV29-1 with TRBJ2-1, with 9 bases matching TRBD2. V gave up 7 bases and J gave up 5 bases; unmatched junction bases: 12. The CDR3 has 15 residues. CDR1 SQVTM and CDR2 ANQGSEA come from the germline V gene. CDR3 nucleotides: TGCAGCGCTGGAGTTAGCGGGGGCAGACACAATGAGCAGTTCTTC. Its protein is CSAGVSGGRHNEQFF.

This clonotype was observed a few times. The chain joins TRBV6-5 to TRBJ2-7; D perhaps matches TRBD2 (5 bases). V was pared by 0 bases and J by 5 bases, with 8 bases between. Germline V CDR1 and CDR2: MNHEY, SVGAGI. The length of the CDR3 is 13 residues. The CDR3 spells CASSYSRENEQYF. CDR3 in DNA: TGTGCCAGCAGTTACTCTAGGGAGAACGAGCAGTACTTC.

This chain links TRBV3-1 with TRBJ2-4, with D unresolved. The last part of the DNA fits TRBJ2-5 better; the J call may be wrong. The germline V gene has CDR1 LGHDT and CDR2 YNNKEL (reference sequence). CDR3 length equals 13 residues. The CDR3 DNA follows: TGTGCCAGCAGCCATGTTCCCGGAGAGACCCAGTACTTC. This encodes CASSHVPGETQYF.